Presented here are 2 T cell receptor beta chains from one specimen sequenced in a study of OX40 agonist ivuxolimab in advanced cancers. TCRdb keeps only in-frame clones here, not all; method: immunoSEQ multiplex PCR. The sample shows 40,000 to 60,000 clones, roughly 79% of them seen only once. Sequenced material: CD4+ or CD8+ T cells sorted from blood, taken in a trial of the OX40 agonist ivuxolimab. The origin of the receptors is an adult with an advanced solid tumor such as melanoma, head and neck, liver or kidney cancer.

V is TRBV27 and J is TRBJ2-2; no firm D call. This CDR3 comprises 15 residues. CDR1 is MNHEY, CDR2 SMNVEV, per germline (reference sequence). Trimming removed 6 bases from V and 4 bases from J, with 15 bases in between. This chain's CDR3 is CASSPDRKGTGELFF. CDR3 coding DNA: TGTGCCAGCAGCCCAGATCGGAAGGGCACCGGGGAGCTGTTTTTT.

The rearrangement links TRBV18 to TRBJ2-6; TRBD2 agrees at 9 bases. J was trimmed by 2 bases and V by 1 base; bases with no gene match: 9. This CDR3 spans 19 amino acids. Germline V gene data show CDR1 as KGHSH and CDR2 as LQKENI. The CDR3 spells CASSPRIAGVEAGANVLTF. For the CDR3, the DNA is TGTGCCAGCTCACCACGTATAGCGGGAGTGGAGGCTGGGGCCAACGTCCTGACTTTC. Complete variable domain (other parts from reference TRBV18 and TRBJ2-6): NAGVMQNPRHLVRRRGQEARLRCSPMKGHSHVYWYRQLPEEGLKFMVYLQKENIIDESGMPKERFSAEFPKEGPSILRIQQVVRGDSAAYFCASSPRIAGVEAGANVLTFGAGSRLTVL.